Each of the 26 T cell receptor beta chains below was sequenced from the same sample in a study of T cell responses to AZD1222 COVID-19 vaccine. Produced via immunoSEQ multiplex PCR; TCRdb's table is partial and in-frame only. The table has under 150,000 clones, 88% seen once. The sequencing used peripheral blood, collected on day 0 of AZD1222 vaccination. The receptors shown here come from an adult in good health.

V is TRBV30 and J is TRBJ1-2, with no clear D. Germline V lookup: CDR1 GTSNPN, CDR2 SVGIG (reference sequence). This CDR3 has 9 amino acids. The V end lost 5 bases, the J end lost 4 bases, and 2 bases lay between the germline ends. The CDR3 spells CAWGYGYTF. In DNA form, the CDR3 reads TGTGCCTGGGGCTATGGCTACACCTTC.

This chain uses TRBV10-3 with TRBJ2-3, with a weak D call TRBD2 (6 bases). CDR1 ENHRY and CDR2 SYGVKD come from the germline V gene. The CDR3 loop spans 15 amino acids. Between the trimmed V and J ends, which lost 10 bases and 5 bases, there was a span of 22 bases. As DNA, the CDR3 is TGTGCCACCTCCCAGGGACTTACCCGGGGAGATACGCAGTATTTT. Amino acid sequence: CATSQGLTRGDTQYF.

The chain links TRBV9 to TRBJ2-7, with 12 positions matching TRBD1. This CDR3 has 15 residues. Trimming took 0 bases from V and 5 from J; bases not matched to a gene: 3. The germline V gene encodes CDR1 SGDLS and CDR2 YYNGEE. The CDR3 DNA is TGTGCCAGCAGCGTAGGAGGGACAGGGGGCAACGAGCAGTACTTC. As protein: CASSVGGTGGNEQYF.

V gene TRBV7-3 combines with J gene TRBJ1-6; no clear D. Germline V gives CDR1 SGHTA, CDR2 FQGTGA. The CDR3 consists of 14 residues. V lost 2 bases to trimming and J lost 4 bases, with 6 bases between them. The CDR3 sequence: CASSLGGYNSPLHF. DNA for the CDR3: TGTGCCAGCAGCTTAGGAGGGTATAATTCACCCCTCCACTTT.

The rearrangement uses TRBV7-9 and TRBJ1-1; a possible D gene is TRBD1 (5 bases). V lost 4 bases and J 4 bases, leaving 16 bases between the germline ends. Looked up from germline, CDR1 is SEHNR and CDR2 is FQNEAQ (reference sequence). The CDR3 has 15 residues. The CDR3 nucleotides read TGTGCCAGCAGCTCACGGGGGGAGGTGGCCACTGAAGCTTTCTTT. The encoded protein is CASSSRGEVATEAFF.

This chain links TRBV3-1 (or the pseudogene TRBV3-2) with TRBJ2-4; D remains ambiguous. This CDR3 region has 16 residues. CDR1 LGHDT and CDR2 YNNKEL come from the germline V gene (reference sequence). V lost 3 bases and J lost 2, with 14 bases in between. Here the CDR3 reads CASSQTHVRSKNIQYF. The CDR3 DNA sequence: TGTGCCAGCAGCCAGACACACGTCCGGTCCAAAAACATTCAGTACTTC.

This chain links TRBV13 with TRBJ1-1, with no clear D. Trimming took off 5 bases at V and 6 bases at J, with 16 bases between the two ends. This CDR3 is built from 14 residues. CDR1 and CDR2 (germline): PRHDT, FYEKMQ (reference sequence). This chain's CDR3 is CASSRGRLRPEAFF. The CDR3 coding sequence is TGTGCCAGCAGCCGCGGACGTCTTAGGCCTGAAGCTTTCTTT.

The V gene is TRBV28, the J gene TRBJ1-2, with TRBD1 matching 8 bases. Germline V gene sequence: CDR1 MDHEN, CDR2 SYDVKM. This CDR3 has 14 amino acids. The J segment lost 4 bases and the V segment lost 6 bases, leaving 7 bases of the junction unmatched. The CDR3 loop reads CASSSSGGFYGYTF. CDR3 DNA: TGTGCCAGCAGCTCATCAGGGGGCTTCTATGGCTACACCTTC.

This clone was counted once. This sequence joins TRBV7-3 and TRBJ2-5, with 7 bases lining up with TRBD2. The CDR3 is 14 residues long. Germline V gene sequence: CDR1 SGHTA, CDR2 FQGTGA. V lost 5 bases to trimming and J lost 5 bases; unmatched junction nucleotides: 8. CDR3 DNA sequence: TGTGCCAGCAGCCCCCATGGGGAGGGGGAGACCCAGTACTTC. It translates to CASSPHGEGETQYF.

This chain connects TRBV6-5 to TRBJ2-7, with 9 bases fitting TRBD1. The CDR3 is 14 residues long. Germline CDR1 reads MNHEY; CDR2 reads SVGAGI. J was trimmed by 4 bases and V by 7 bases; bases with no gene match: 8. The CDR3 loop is CASISYRGLYEQYF. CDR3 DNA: TGTGCCAGCATATCCTACAGGGGGCTATACGAGCAGTACTTC.

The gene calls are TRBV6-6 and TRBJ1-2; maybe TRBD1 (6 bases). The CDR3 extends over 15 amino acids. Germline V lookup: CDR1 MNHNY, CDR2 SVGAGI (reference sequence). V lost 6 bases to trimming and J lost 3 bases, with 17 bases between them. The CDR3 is CASSSAGTPYYGYTF. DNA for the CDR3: TGTGCCAGCAGCAGCGCCGGGACACCATACTATGGCTACACCTTC.

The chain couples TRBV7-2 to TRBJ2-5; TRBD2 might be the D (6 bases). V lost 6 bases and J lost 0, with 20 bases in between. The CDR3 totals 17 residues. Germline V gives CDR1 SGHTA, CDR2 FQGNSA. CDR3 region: CASSTRRGPANQETQYF. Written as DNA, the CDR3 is TGTGCCAGCAGTACACGGAGGGGCCCGGCTAACCAAGAGACCCAGTACTTC.

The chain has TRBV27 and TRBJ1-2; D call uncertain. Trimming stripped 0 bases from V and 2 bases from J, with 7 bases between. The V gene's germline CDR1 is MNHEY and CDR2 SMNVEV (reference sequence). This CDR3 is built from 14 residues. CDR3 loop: CASSLSALNYGYTF. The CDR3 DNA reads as TGTGCCAGCAGTTTATCGGCTCTAAACTATGGCTACACCTTC.

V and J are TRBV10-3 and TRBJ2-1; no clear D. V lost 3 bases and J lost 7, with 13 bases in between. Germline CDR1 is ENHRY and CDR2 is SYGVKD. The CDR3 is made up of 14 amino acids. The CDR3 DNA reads TGTGCCATCAGTGACCCTCCGGTAGGTAATGAGCAGTTCTTC. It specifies CAISDPPVGNEQFF.

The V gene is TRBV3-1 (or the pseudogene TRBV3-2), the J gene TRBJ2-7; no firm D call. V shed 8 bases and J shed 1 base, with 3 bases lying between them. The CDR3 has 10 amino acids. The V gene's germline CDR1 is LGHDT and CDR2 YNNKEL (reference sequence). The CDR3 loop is CASGSYEQYF. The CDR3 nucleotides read TGTGCCAGCGGTTCCTACGAGCAGTACTTC.

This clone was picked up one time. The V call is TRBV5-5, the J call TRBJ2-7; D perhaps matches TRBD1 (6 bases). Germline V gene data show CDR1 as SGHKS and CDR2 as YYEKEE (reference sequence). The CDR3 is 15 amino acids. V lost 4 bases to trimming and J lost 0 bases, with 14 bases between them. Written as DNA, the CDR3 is TGTGCCAGCAGCAGTACTTACAGGGCCTCCTACGAGCAGTACTTC. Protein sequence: CASSSTYRASYEQYF.

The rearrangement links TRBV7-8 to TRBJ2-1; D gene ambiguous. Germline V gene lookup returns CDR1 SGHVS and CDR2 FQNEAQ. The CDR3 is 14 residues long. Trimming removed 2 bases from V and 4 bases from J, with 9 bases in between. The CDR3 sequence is CASSLPLRYNEQFF. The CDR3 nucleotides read TGTGCCAGCAGCTTACCCCTCAGGTACAATGAGCAGTTCTTC.

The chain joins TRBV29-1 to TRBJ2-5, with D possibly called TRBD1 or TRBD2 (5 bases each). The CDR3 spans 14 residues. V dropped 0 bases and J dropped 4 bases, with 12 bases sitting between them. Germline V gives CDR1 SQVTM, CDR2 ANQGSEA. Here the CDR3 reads CSVEEGPGRETQYF. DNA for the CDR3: TGCAGCGTTGAAGAGGGCCCGGGGCGAGAGACCCAGTACTTC.

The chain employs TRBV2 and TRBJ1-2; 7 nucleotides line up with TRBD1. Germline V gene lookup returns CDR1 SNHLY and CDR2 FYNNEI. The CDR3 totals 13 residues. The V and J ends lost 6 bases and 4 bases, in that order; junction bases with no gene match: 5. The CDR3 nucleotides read TGTGCCAGCAGGGCCCAGGGGGTCTATGGCTACACCTTC. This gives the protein CASRAQGVYGYTF.

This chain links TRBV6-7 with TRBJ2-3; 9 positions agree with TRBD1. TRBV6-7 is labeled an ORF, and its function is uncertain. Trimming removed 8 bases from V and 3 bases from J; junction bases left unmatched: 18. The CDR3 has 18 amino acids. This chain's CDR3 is CASLMRTGESGGTDTQYF. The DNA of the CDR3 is TGTGCCAGCCTGATGAGGACAGGGGAGAGTGGAGGGACAGATACGCAGTATTTT.

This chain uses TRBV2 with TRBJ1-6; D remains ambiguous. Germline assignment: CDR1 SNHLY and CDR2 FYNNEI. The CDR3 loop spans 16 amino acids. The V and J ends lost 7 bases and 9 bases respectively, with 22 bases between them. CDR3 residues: CASTATGPLRGSPLHF. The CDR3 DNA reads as TGTGCCAGCACCGCAACGGGCCCCCTACGAGGTTCACCCCTCCACTTT.

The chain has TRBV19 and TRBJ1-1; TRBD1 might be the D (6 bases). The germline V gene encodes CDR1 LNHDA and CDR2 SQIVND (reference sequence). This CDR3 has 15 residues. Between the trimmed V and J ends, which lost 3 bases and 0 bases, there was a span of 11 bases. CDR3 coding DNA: TGTGCCAGTAGTATGGGGGGGGCAGTGAACACTGAAGCTTTCTTT. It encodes CASSMGGAVNTEAFF. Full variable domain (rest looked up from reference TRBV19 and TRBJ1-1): DGGITQSPKYLFRKEGQNVTLSCEQNLNHDAMYWYRQDPGQGLRLIYYSQIVNDFQKGDIAEGYSVSREKKESFPLTVTSAQKNPTAFYLCASSMGGAVNTEAFFGQGTRLTVV.

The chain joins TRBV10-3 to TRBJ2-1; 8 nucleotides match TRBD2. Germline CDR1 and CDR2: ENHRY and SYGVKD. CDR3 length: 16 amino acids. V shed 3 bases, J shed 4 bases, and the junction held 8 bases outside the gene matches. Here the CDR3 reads CAISEGLSGGYNEQFF. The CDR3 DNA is TGTGCCATCAGTGAAGGACTAAGCGGGGGATACAATGAGCAGTTCTTC.

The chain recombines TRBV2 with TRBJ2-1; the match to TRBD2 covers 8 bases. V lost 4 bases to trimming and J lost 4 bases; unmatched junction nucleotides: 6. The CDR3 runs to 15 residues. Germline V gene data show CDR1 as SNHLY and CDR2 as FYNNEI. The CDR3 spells CASSAGVAGYNEQFF. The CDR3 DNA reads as TGTGCCAGCAGTGCCGGAGTAGCGGGGTACAATGAGCAGTTCTTC.

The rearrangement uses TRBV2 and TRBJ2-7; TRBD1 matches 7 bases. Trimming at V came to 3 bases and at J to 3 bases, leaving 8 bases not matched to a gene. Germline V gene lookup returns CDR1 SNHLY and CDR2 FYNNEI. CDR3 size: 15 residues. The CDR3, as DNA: TGTGCCAGCAGTGATGACAGGGCACGCTTCTACGAGCAGTACTTC. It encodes CASSDDRARFYEQYF. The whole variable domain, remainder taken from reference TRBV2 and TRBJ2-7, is EPEVTQTPSHQVTQMGQEVILRCVPISNHLYFYWYRQILGQKVEFLVSFYNNEISEKSEIFDDQFSVERPDGSNFTLKIRSTKLEDSAMYFCASSDDRARFYEQYFGPGTRLTVT.

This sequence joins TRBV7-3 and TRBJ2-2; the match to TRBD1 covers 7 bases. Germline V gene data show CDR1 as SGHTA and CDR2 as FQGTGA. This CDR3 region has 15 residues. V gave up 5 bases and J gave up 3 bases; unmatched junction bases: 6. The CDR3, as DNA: TGTGCCAGCAGCACGTATACAGGGGACACCGGGGAGCTGTTTTTT. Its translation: CASSTYTGDTGELFF.